This T cell receptor beta chain came from a study of T cell changes during pregnancy in multiple sclerosis. This table comes from immunoSEQ multiplex PCR, and its TCRdb copy is limited to in-frame clones, with some not included. The data hold around 56,000 clones, with 75% to 95% observed a single time. The CDR3 totals 16 residues. Germline loops: CDR1 SGHVS, CDR2 FNYEAQ. V gave up 4 bases and J gave up 7 bases; unmatched junction bases: 8. The chain recombines TRBV7-6 with TRBJ2-2; TRBD1 matches at 11 bases. Material: peripheral blood, obtained in the first trimester of pregnancy. This sequence was found in a female donor in good health, enrolled as a control in a pregnancy study. CDR3 sequence reads: CASSSGQGARGGELFF. The DNA for the CDR3 is TGTGCCAGCAGCTCCGGACAGGGGGCGCGTGGCGGGGAGCTGTTTTTT.